The entry below describes one T cell receptor beta chain. Partitioning of CD4+ cells yielded a CD45RA+ naive subset and a CD45RA-negative memory subset. The data were taken from a study of shared clonotypes between healthy human individuals. Only in-frame clones appear in the TCRdb table, and some are missing; sequencing was by immunoSEQ multiplex PCR. The sample lists about 1.1 million clones, around 82% occurring once. V lost 1 base to trimming and J lost 1 base; unmatched junction nucleotides: 3. This CDR3 region has 17 residues. Germline values: CDR1 SGHAT, CDR2 FQNNGV. This sequence joins TRBV11-2 and TRBJ2-4, with 11 bases fitting TRBD1. Sequences were obtained from memory CD4+ T cells from PBMCs. Subset denoted: CD45RA-negative fraction. The sequence derives from a man between 18 and 29 years old in good health. Some clones in this sample may be carry-over from other donors' samples. The CDR3 here is CASSLVRDRGAKNIQYF. The CDR3 region has the DNA TGTGCCAGCAGCTTAGTACGGGACAGGGGGGCCAAAAACATTCAGTACTTC. The complete variable domain, with remaining parts taken from reference TRBV11-2 and TRBJ2-4, reads EAGVAQSPRYKIIEKRQSVAFWCNPISGHATLYWYQQILGQGPKLLIQFQNNGVVDDSQLPKDRFSAERLKGVDSTLKIQPAKLEDSAVYLCASSLVRDRGAKNIQYFGAGTRLSVL.